The clone carrying this T cell receptor (beta chain) was detected many times. Its antigen is as yet unknown. The DNA ends 3 residues before the CDR3 does, and the rest of the CDR3 is filled in from the germline J gene. Only in-frame clones appear in the TCRdb table, and some are missing; sequencing was by immunoSEQ multiplex PCR. The repertoire yields 30,000 to 40,000 clones, none seen only once; the top ten contain 2.5% to 3.5%. The data stem from a study of T cell clonality in common variable immunodeficiency. Losses at the gene ends were 4 bases for V and 5 bases for J; bases not matched to a gene: 8. This CDR3 is built from 14 residues. Germline CDR1 and CDR2: SGHRS and YFSETQ. Caucasian heritage predominated among both patients and controls. Each donor provided roughly 5 to 8 ml of heparinized whole blood. Broader study findings: Links between repertoire features and CVID complications were heterogeneity-limited. The cause of increased CVID clonality remains unclear without subpopulation sequencing.

The chain is built from TRBV5-1 and TRBJ1-2; 7 bases line up with TRBD1. The sequencing input was peripheral blood mononuclear cells. The sequence came from a person between 18 and 70 years old in good health. The DNA read from the CDR3 is TGCGCCAGCAGCGCGGGACAGATCTATTATGGC. It is translated as CASSAGQIYYG. The full CDR3 protein reads CASSAGQIYYGYTF.